This T cell receptor beta chain was retrieved from a study of regulatory T cells in long-lasting Graves disease. Overall study context: More than 5 years of antithyroid drugs with positive TSH receptor antibodies defined persistent Graves' disease. Study-wide findings and caveats: TRBV28, TRBJ1-2 and TRBJ2-5 emerged as the favored segments in persistent disease.

The length of the CDR3 is 16 residues. After removal of 6 bases from V and 8 bases from J, the junction contained 12 bases not matched to a gene. Germline CDR1 reads SNHLY; CDR2 reads FYNNEI. Libraries of TCR beta came from iRepertoire HTBI primers plus Arm-PCR of CDR3 regions. In TCRdb, the multiplex PCR reads were re-called with MiXCR into one record per CDR3 protein. The profile shows roughly 450,000 distinct CDR3 sequences, roughly a quarter of them singletons. Points on this clonotype: The antigen remains unidentified.

Time point denoted: persistent/refractory GD, antithyroid drugs over 5 years with positive TRAb. Extracted RNA from PBMCs served as the source of the TCR library. EDTA tubes received around 9.4 milliliters of collected peripheral blood. This TCR came from a female donor with Graves disease. The chain combines TRBV2 with TRBJ2-2; TRBD2 aligns across 10 bases. The sample was peripheral blood mononuclear cells (PBMCs), taken when the disease was refractory, from a patient treated with antithyroid drugs. The CDR3 sequence is CASSRSSGRMNGELFF. CDR3 nucleotide sequence: TGTGCCAGCAGCAGATCTAGCGGGAGAATGAATGGGGAGCTGTTTTTT.